The next 25 T cell receptor beta chains were all read from a single sample in a study of blood T cells in healthy people across ages. Next came a second PCR, run for about 6 to 11 cycles, which used a sample-barcoded 5' primer along with a J-beta primer mix. TCRdb reprocessed the 5' RACE reads with MiXCR, giving one entry per CDR3 protein. The sample has 1.5 million to 2 million distinct CDR3 sequences; about 35% are singletons. The sample consisted of blood. Receptor source: a young woman in good health.

This clonotype has at least ten counts. This chain links TRBV4-2 with TRBJ2-7, with D hard to call. Trimming removed 4 bases from V and 4 bases from J, with 14 bases in between. The CDR3 totals 14 residues. Germline CDR1 is LGHNA and CDR2 is YNFKEQ. The CDR3, as DNA: TGTGCCAGCAGCCCAGACATGGGTTTATACGAGCAGTACTTC. It translates to CASSPDMGLYEQYF.

The chain couples TRBV7-2 to TRBJ2-2, with D maybe TRBD1 (5 bases). In germline, CDR1 is SGHTA, CDR2 FQGNSA. CDR3 length: 16 amino acids. Trimming cost V 2 bases and J 5 bases, with 15 bases left between them. This chain's CDR3 is CASSLWGGQRTGELFF. In DNA, the CDR3 is TGTGCCAGCAGCTTATGGGGCGGACAACGGACCGGGGAGCTGTTTTTT.

This clonotype was counted a few times. The chain carries TRBV5-1 and TRBJ1-4; D call uncertain. The V end lost 0 bases, the J end lost 4 bases, and 7 bases lay between the germline ends. The length of the CDR3 is 14 residues. From germline, CDR1 is SGHRS and CDR2 YFSETQ. This CDR3 is CASSLDDRNEKLFF. CDR3 sequence (DNA): TGCGCCAGCAGCTTGGACGATCGTAATGAAAAACTGTTTTTT.

The CDR3 region is CASNEVSHEQYF. The CDR3 bases are TGTGCCAGCAACGAGGTTTCCCACGAGCAGTACTTC. This chain connects TRBV2 to TRBJ2-7; D is unclear. The CDR3 contains 12 residues. Germline CDR1 SNHLY, CDR2 FYNNEI. V lost 7 bases and J 5 bases, leaving 12 bases between the germline ends.

The J gene is TRBJ1-4, the V gene TRBV5-1, with 7 positions matching TRBD1. Germline lookup yields CDR1 SGHRS and CDR2 YFSETQ. CDR3 length: 16 residues. V was clipped by 0 bases and J by 3 bases; unmatched bases: 5. The CDR3: CASSLAGDRANEKLFF. DNA for the CDR3: TGCGCCAGCAGCTTGGCCGGGGACAGAGCTAATGAAAAACTGTTTTTT. Combining the CDR3 with reference TRBV5-1 and TRBJ1-4 gives the whole variable domain KAGVTQTPRYLIKTRGQQVTLSCSPISGHRSVSWYQQTPGQGLQFLFEYFSETQRNKGNFPGRFSGRQFSNSRSEMNVSTLELGDSALYLCASSLAGDRANEKLFFGSGTQLSVL.

The rearrangement links TRBV6-1 to TRBJ2-7, with a weak D call TRBD2 (5 bases). V lost 6 bases, J lost 2 bases, and 17 bases lay in between. The germline gives CDR1 MNHNS, CDR2 SASEGT. CDR3 length equals 15 residues. The CDR3, as DNA: TGTGCCAGCAGATCTACAGAGGGCGGCGCCTACGAGCAGTACTTC. Encoded protein: CASRSTEGGAYEQYF.

This clonotype was seen only once. A single base separates this from a much larger clone, so it may be a read error. V gene TRBV10-3 combines with J gene TRBJ2-5; TRBD1 matches 7 bases. The J call may be wrong; the DNA end is better matched by TRBJ2-7. CDR3 size: 15 residues. Germline V gives CDR1 ENHRY, CDR2 SYGVKD. CDR3 region: CAISAAGDSCDEQYF. The CDR3 DNA is TGTGCCATCAGTGCCGCAGGGGACAGTTGTGACGAGCAGTACTTC.

This clonotype was detected a few times. The genes are TRBV12-3 or TRBV12-4 and TRBJ2-1, with TRBD1 matching over 8 bases. The CDR3 runs 15 residues. With V trimmed by 6 bases and J by 3 bases, 7 bases remained unmatched. CDR3 region: CASSNQGAGYNEQFF. DNA for the CDR3: TGTGCCAGCAGCAACCAGGGGGCAGGCTACAATGAGCAGTTCTTC.

The chain uses TRBV6-5 and TRBJ2-3, with D maybe TRBD2 (6 bases). V lost 6 bases and J lost 3, with 13 bases in between. Germline assignment: CDR1 MNHEY and CDR2 SVGAGI. This CDR3 spans 14 amino acids. CDR3 protein: CASRDGSWTDTQYF. DNA of the CDR3: TGTGCCAGCAGAGACGGGAGTTGGACAGATACGCAGTATTTT.

Of note for this clonotype: One end of the junction varies from germline; a read error may be responsible. This chain connects TRBV28 to TRBJ1-1, with D unclear. CDR1 and CDR2 (germline): MDHEN, SYDVKM. This CDR3 spans 15 amino acids. CDR3 sequence (DNA): TGTGCCAGCAGTTTTCTCAGGTCCATGAACCCTGAAGCTTTCTTT. Translating gives CASSFLRSMNPEAFF. The entire variable domain, with the rest obtained from reference TRBV28 and TRBJ1-1, is as follows: DVKVTQSSRYLVKRTGEKVFLECVQDMDHENMFWYRQDPGLGLRLIYFSYDVKMKEKGDIPEGYSVSREKKERFSLILESASTNQTSMYLCASSFLRSMNPEAFFGQGTRLTVV.

This clonotype was observed many times. The V gene is TRBV4-1, the J gene TRBJ2-7, with TRBD1 matching over 7 bases. V shed 3 bases and J 2 bases; nucleotides not matched to a gene: 4. In germline, CDR1 is MGHRA, CDR2 YSYEKL. CDR3 length: 14 residues. CDR3 sequence reads: CASSQPGQTYEQYF. CDR3 sequence (DNA): TGCGCCAGCAGCCAGCCGGGACAGACCTACGAGCAGTACTTC.

The chain recombines TRBV6-1 with TRBJ2-2; 8 bases map to TRBD2. The V gene end was trimmed by 2 bases and the J gene end by 0 bases; junction bases not matched to a gene: 11. The CDR3 sequence is 19 residues long. Germline CDR1 reads MNHNS; CDR2 reads SASEGT. The CDR3 region has the DNA TGTGCCAGCAGTGAAAGGGCGGGAGGACTATCCACGAACACCGGGGAGCTGTTTTTT. This codes for CASSERAGGLSTNTGELFF.

The rearrangement links TRBV5-1 to TRBJ2-7, with a possible D match to TRBD2 (7 bases). TRBJ2-5 matches the DNA end more closely, so the J call is doubtful. CDR1 and CDR2 from the germline V gene are SGHRS and YFSETQ. The CDR3 consists of 16 residues. The CDR3 bases are TGCGCCAGCTCCGAGGGGGGGCACTCCGCCTTTGAGACCCAGTACTTC. Its protein is CASSEGGHSAFETQYF.

V gene TRBV29-1 combines with J gene TRBJ2-2; a weak D match, TRBD1 (5 bases). CDR1 is SQVTM, CDR2 ANQGSEA, per germline. Trimming removed 7 bases at V and 1 base at J, with 13 bases between. This CDR3 is 14 amino acids long. CDR3 in amino acids: CSALRQRNTGELFF. The DNA for the CDR3 is TGCAGCGCCCTAAGACAGAGGAACACCGGGGAGCTGTTTTTT.

This clonotype was observed at least ten times. In DNA, the CDR3 is TGTGCCACCAGCACTACAGTGGGGACAGGGGGCGACGAGCAGTACTTC. Its translation is CATSTTVGTGGDEQYF. This chain connects TRBV15 to TRBJ2-7; 12 bases are shared with TRBD1. V was clipped by 4 bases and J by 5 bases; unmatched bases: 9. Germline CDR1 and CDR2: LNHNV and YYDKDF (reference sequence). The CDR3 consists of 16 residues.

This clonotype was counted only a few times. The rearrangement uses TRBV13 and TRBJ2-1; 7 positions match TRBD1. V lost 5 bases and J lost 4; bases outside the gene matches: 8. Germline V gene sequence: CDR1 PRHDT, CDR2 FYEKMQ (reference sequence). The CDR3 length is 15 residues. DNA for the CDR3: TGTGCCAGCAGCCATGGGACAGCAGAATACAATGAGCAGTTCTTC. This codes for CASSHGTAEYNEQFF.

The CDR3, as DNA: TGTGCCAGCAGCGGAGTGGTAGCAGATACTAGCACAGATACGCAGTATTTT. Translated, it gives CASSGVVADTSTDTQYF. The V and J genes are TRBV12-3 or TRBV12-4 and TRBJ2-3; D remains unclear. The CDR3 is made up of 17 amino acids. V was shortened by 6 bases and J by 0 bases, with 19 bases between the two germline ends.

The V and J genes are TRBV3-1 and TRBJ2-2, with D possibly TRBD1 on 6 matching bases. V was clipped by 1 base and J by 0 bases, with 9 bases between them. Per germline, CDR1 LGHDT and CDR2 YNNKEL (reference sequence). There are 16 residues in the CDR3. The CDR3 nucleotides read TGTGCCAGCAGCCAAGGGACAGCGGCGAACACCGGGGAGCTGTTTTTT. Translating it yields CASSQGTAANTGELFF.

The chain recombines TRBV2 with TRBJ2-7, with 7 bases identical to TRBD1. The germline V gene has CDR1 SNHLY and CDR2 FYNNEI. Trimming at V came to 11 bases and at J to 3 bases, leaving 7 bases not matched to a gene. This CDR3 region has 12 residues. The CDR3 loop is CAGKTGYYEQYF. Written as DNA, the CDR3 is TGTGCCGGGAAGACAGGGTACTACGAGCAGTACTTC.

Here the CDR3 DNA reads TGCGCCAGCAGCTTGCGGGGAGACTTCTTACCGGGGGAGCAGTACTTC. Translation: CASSLRGDFLPGEQYF. The chain employs TRBV5-1 and TRBJ2-7; D perhaps matches TRBD2 (5 bases). Trimming took 1 base from V and 7 from J, leaving 21 bases between them. The CDR3 runs to 16 residues. Germline loops: CDR1 SGHRS, CDR2 YFSETQ.

This clonotype was counted between two and nine times. V is TRBV27 and J is TRBJ1-2; perhaps TRBD1 as D (5 bases). Germline values: CDR1 MNHEY, CDR2 SMNVEV (reference sequence). The CDR3 length is 18 residues. V gave up 4 bases and J gave up 4 bases, with 25 bases separating them. The CDR3 DNA is TGTGCCAGCAGTTCCGCAGGGCCGCGGGGGTTTCTTGGCTATGGCTACACCTTC. Translation: CASSSAGPRGFLGYGYTF.

This clonotype was observed a few times. CDR3 in amino acids: CASSQQPVGTEAFF. The CDR3 DNA reads TGCGCCAGCAGCCAACAGCCCGTGGGCACTGAAGCTTTCTTT. V gene TRBV4-1 combines with J gene TRBJ1-1; D gene unclear. V was trimmed by 2 bases and J by 4 bases, leaving 11 bases between them. This CDR3 is built from 14 residues. The V gene's germline CDR1 is MGHRA and CDR2 YSYEKL.

Only a few counts were recorded for this clonotype. This sequence joins TRBV4-2 and TRBJ2-5, with 12 bases identical to TRBD2. The CDR3 is 18 amino acids. Looked up from germline, CDR1 is LGHNA and CDR2 is YNFKEQ. V gave up 3 bases and J gave up 2 bases; unmatched junction bases: 10. CDR3: CASSQRGAGLAGQETQYF. The CDR3 coding sequence is TGTGCCAGCAGCCAGCGAGGGGCGGGACTAGCGGGTCAAGAGACCCAGTACTTC.

The chain employs TRBV20-1 and TRBJ1-5, with D perhaps TRBD1 (5 bases). V was cut by 4 bases and J by 4 bases, with 11 bases left in between. Germline CDR1 and CDR2: DFQATT and SNEGSKA (reference sequence). This CDR3 has 13 residues. CDR3 protein: CSATETVNQPQHF. The CDR3 DNA reads as TGCAGTGCTACCGAGACAGTAAATCAGCCCCAGCATTTT.

With regard to this clonotype: This may be a read error: a much more frequent sequence differs by one nucleotide. This chain uses TRBV29-1 with TRBJ2-5; D is possibly TRBD1 or TRBD2 (5 bases each). From germline, CDR1 is SQVTM and CDR2 ANQGSEA. The V gene lost 6 bases and the J gene lost 2 bases, with 13 bases spanning the gap. This CDR3 has 13 amino acids. The CDR3 DNA sequence: TGCAGCGTCCTTGGGGGTTTACAAGAGACCCAGTACTTC. Protein product: CSVLGGLQETQYF.